This TCR beta chain derives from a study of blood T cell repertoires in COVID-19. Study-wide background: Researchers got acute and convalescent COVID-19 samples from the United States, Italy and Spain. From T cells, B-cell-depleted T cells, or PBMCs came the material, which was cDNA or gDNA.

In the study's own analysis: From reference gene primer amplification, estimates of nucleated cell counts were derived. TCRdb keeps only in-frame clones here, not all; method: immunoSEQ multiplex PCR. V and J calls plus clone size are reproduced from that table; the DNA served to infer D and trimming. The repertoire holds fewer than 250,000 clones, with about 87% as singletons. This clone has just one count. Other DNA sequences in the sample encode the same CDR3. The ends were cut back, 3 bases at V and 4 bases at J, with 10 bases in the middle. Germline V gives CDR1 KGHSH, CDR2 LQKENI. This CDR3 contains 14 residues.

Sequencing was carried out using peripheral blood. The chain employs TRBV18 and TRBJ1-3; D is possibly TRBD1 (6 bases). This TCR was recovered from a man in his 60s with acute or convalescent COVID-19. The CDR3 spells CASSPTGSGNTIYF. For the CDR3, the DNA is TGTGCCAGCTCACCCACAGGGTCGGGAAACACCATATATTTT. The complete variable domain, with remaining parts taken from reference TRBV18 and TRBJ1-3, reads NAGVMQNPRHLVRRRGQEARLRCSPMKGHSHVYWYRQLPEEGLKFMVYLQKENIIDESGMPKERFSAEFPKEGPSILRIQQVVRGDSAAYFCASSPTGSGNTIYFGEGSWLTVV.